This T cell receptor (beta chain) was sequenced during a study of CD8 T cells in ankylosing spondylitis. This clonotype was seen many times. The antigen is unknown. Construction of TCR beta libraries was performed using quantitative 5'-RACE with molecular barcodes. From the 5' RACE reads, TCRdb called clonotypes with MiXCR, one entry per CDR3 protein. The repertoire holds about 25,000 distinct CDR3 sequences, with under 3% as singletons. Regarding the study as a whole: Disease-linked clones reportedly showed significant enrichment in matched ankylosing spondylitis synovial fluid. Characteristic, it appeared, of ankylosing spondylitis blood was a TCR beta motif of eight highly homologous variants. As for the disease-linked clones, they showed a CD8+ phenotype and occurred at relatively low frequencies in peripheral blood.

Germline V gene lookup returns CDR1 SGDLS and CDR2 YYNGEE. The CDR3 is made up of 16 amino acids. After removal of 1 base from V and 7 bases from J, the junction contained 8 bases not matched to a gene. This TCR derives from a female donor with ankylosing spondylitis or in good health (not recorded which). Sequenced input: blood, either unsorted or a sorted T cell fraction (not recorded which). The chain is built from TRBV9 and TRBJ2-2; 9 positions match TRBD2. The CDR3 coding sequence is TGTGCCAGCAGCGTAACGAGCGGGGGGTTCGGCGGGGAGCTGTTTTTT. Translated, it gives CASSVTSGGFGGELFF. Combining the CDR3 with reference TRBV9 and TRBJ2-2 gives the whole variable domain DSGVTQTPKHLITATGQRVTLRCSPRSGDLSVYWYQQSLDQGLQFLIQYYNGEERAKGNILERFSAQQFPDLHSELNLSSLELGDSALYFCASSVTSGGFGGELFFGEGSRLTVL.